This T cell receptor beta chain was documented in a study of T cell changes during pregnancy in multiple sclerosis (dated by TCRdb to between 2017 and 2020). Notes on the research overall: The study examined how the T cell repertoire changed over the course of pregnancy in women with multiple sclerosis.

Ends trimmed: V by 5 bases, J by 5 bases; bases unmatched to a gene: 13. CDR1 and CDR2 were assigned from the germline V gene as SGHRS and YFSETQ. The CDR3 goes from the cysteine to the phenylalanine over 16 residues. Left in the record is the CDR3 DNA by itself, 48 bases read in frame from the first base. As concerns this clone: Its cognate antigen has yet to be identified. No qualities accompany the bases; no much larger clone lies one base away.

Receptors were amplified or captured by the immunoSEQ multiplex PCR assay. TCRdb limited this immuneACCESS table to in-frame rearrangements with V and J called. A share of clones is missing; checked studies link under half to unresolved V genes, and the rest is unexplained. This sample lists about 94,000 clones; over 90% were detected once. 0.65% to 0.95% of the sample rests with the top ten. The chain is encoded by TRBV5-1 joined to TRBJ2-7, with 10 bases aligning to TRBD1. The clonotype originates from a female donor with multiple sclerosis, enrolled in a pregnancy study. The sample consisted of peripheral blood, taken in the third trimester of pregnancy. Here the CDR3 is given as CASRVAAGTGDHEQYF. The DNA reads as follows: TGCGCCAGCAGAGTAGCGGCCGGGACAGGGGACCACGAGCAGTACTTC.